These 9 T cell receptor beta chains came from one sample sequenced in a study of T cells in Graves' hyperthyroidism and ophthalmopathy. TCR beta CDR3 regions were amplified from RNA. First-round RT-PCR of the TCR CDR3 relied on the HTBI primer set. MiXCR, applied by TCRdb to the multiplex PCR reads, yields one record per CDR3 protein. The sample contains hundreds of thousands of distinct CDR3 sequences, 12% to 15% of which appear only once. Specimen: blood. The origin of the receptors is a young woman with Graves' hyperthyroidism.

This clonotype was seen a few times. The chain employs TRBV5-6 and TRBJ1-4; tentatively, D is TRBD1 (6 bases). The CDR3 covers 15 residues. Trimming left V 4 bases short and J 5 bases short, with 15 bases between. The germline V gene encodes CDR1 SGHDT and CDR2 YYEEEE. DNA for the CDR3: TGTGCCAGCAGCACCATGGACAGTTTAAATGAAAAACTGTTTTTT. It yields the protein CASSTMDSLNEKLFF.

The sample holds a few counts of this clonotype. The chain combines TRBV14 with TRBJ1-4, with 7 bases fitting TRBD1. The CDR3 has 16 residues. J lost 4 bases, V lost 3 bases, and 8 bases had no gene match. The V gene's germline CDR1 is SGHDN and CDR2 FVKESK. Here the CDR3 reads CASSQRTGELNEKLFF. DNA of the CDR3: TGTGCCAGCAGCCAGCGAACAGGGGAACTTAATGAAAAACTGTTTTTT.

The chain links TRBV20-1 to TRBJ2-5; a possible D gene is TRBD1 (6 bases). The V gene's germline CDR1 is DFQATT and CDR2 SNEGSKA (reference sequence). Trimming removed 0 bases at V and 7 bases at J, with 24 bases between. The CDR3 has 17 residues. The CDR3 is CSARDRRLLQGRVTQYF. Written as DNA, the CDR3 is TGCAGTGCTAGAGATCGTCGGCTATTACAGGGTAGAGTGACCCAGTACTTC.

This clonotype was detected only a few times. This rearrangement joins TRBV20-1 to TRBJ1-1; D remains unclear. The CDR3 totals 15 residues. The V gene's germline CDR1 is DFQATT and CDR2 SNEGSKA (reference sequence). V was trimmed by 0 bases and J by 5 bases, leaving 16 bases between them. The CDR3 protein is CSARDRKSGRTEAFF. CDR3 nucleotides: TGCAGTGCTAGAGACCGAAAATCGGGGAGGACTGAAGCTTTCTTT.

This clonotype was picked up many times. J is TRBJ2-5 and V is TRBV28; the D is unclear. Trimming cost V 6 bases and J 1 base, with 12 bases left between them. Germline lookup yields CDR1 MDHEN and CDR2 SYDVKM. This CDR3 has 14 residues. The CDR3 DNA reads TGTGCCAGCAGCCTTGGCTTAGGCCAAGAGACCCAGTACTTC. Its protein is CASSLGLGQETQYF.

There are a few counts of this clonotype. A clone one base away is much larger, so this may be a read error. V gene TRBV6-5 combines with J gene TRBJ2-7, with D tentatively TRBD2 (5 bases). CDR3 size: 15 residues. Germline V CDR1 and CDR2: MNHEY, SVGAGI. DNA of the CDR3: TGTGCCGGCAGTTACCGCGGGTCCAAGTCCTACGAGCAGTACTTC. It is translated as CAGSYRGSKSYEQYF.

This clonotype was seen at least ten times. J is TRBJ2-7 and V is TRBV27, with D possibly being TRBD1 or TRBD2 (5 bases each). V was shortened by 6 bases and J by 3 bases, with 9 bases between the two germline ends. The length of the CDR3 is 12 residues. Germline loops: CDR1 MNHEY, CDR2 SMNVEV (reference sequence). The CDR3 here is CASRGDRYEQYF. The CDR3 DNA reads TGTGCCAGCAGGGGGGACCGCTACGAGCAGTACTTC.

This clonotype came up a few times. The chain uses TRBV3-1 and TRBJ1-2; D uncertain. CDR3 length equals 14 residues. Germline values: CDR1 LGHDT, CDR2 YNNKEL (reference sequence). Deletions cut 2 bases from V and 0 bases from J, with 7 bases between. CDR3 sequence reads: CASSQSGTNYGYTF. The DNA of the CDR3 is TGTGCCAGCAGCCAATCCGGGACTAACTATGGCTACACCTTC.

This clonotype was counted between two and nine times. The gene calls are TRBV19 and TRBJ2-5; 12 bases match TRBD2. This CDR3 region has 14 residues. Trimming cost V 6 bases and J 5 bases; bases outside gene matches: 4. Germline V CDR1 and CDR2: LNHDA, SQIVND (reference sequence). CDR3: CASRPLAGGETQYF. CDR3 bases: TGTGCCAGTAGGCCACTAGCGGGGGGCGAGACCCAGTACTTC.